One sample yielded the 10 T cell receptor beta chains listed below, sequenced in a study of T cells after yellow fever vaccination. TCRdb recomputed calls from the 5' RACE reads with MiXCR, one row per CDR3 protein. This sample has around 260,000 distinct CDR3 sequences; around 4.9% occur once, and the top ten carry approximately 3.5%. The input for sequencing was CD4+ T cells sorted from PBMCs, taken on the day of the yellow fever booster vaccination. The source of these receptors is a man between 18 and 29 years old who received the YFV17D yellow fever vaccine.

At least ten counts were recorded for this clonotype. This chain joins TRBV12-3 or TRBV12-4 and TRBJ2-7; D is possibly TRBD1 (6 bases). Trimming took 5 bases from V and 4 from J, leaving 18 bases between them. The CDR3 is made up of 15 amino acids. CDR3 protein: CASSPPGTLSYEQYF. The CDR3 DNA is TGTGCCAGCAGTCCCCCCGGGACACTTTCATACGAGCAGTACTTC.

The genes are TRBV6-2 or TRBV6-3 and TRBJ2-1, with D possibly called TRBD1 or TRBD2 (6 bases each). V dropped 5 bases and J dropped 7 bases, with 21 bases sitting between them. The length of the CDR3 is 16 residues. Germline CDR1 MNHEY, CDR2 SVGEGT. CDR3 loop: CASSTRGRALGNEQFF. The CDR3 bases are TGTGCCAGCAGTACCCGGGGGCGGGCCTTGGGGAATGAGCAGTTCTTC.

The rearrangement uses TRBV10-2 and TRBJ2-5; D is undetermined. The germline V gene has CDR1 WSHSY and CDR2 SAAADI. V lost 10 bases to trimming and J lost 2 bases, with 11 bases between them. This CDR3 spans 12 amino acids. CDR3 amino acids: CATTMDQETQYF. CDR3 bases: TGCGCCACCACGATGGATCAAGAGACCCAGTACTTC.

This chain connects TRBV20-1 to TRBJ1-1; D might be TRBD1 (5 bases). The CDR3 is 14 amino acids. The germline V gene encodes CDR1 DFQATT and CDR2 SNEGSKA (reference sequence). V lost 3 bases, J lost 4 bases, and 15 bases lay in between. CDR3 coding DNA: TGCAGTGCTAGCGGTGGGGGAGAGGGCACTGAAGCTTTCTTT. Protein sequence: CSASGGGEGTEAFF.

This clonotype was seen ten or more times. Written as DNA, the CDR3 is TGTGCCATCAGTGAGTCCTACGGCCTTGTGAACACTGAAGCTTTCTTT. Encoded protein: CAISESYGLVNTEAFF. The V call is TRBV10-3, the J call TRBJ1-1; D is undetermined. CDR1 is ENHRY, CDR2 SYGVKD, per germline. Trimming removed 0 bases from V and 0 bases from J, with 11 bases in between. This CDR3 comprises 16 residues.

This clonotype has just a few counts. The chain joins TRBV19 to TRBJ1-5; tentatively, D is TRBD1 (5 bases). This CDR3 region has 15 residues. Germline loops: CDR1 LNHDA, CDR2 SQIVND (reference sequence). V lost 7 bases and J 7 bases, leaving 20 bases between the germline ends. CDR3 protein: CASTTVWGAGQPQHF. The CDR3 DNA reads as TGTGCCAGTACTACCGTTTGGGGCGCTGGGCAGCCCCAGCATTTT.

In this sample, this clonotype turned up a few times. The rearrangement links TRBV20-1 to TRBJ1-5, with 11 bases that match TRBD1. CDR3 size: 13 residues. Germline assignment: CDR1 DFQATT and CDR2 SNEGSKA (reference sequence). Unmatched junction bases numbered 3, after V lost 5 bases and J lost 6 bases. CDR3 in DNA: TGCAGTGCTGGGACAGGGGGATTTCAGCCCCAGCATTTT. Protein: CSAGTGGFQPQHF.

This clonotype was detected many times. V is TRBV5-1 and J is TRBJ2-6; no clear D. Trimming removed 1 base from V and 0 bases from J, with 8 bases in between. Germline CDR1 SGHRS, CDR2 YFSETQ. This CDR3 is 16 amino acids long. The CDR3 sequence is CASSLPVSSGANVLTF. In DNA, the CDR3 is TGCGCCAGCAGCTTGCCTGTCAGCTCTGGGGCCAACGTCCTGACTTTC.

This clonotype was observed a handful of times. The chain has TRBV20-1 and TRBJ1-6; tentative D call: TRBD1 (6 bases). CDR3 size: 15 residues. Per germline, CDR1 DFQATT and CDR2 SNEGSKA (reference sequence). V gave up 6 bases and J gave up 6 bases, with 18 bases separating them. CDR3 sequence: CSATDRRALNSPLHF. The CDR3 DNA reads as TGCAGTGCCACCGACAGGCGAGCTCTTAATTCACCCCTCCACTTT.

This clonotype was counted many times. The chain has TRBV12-3 or TRBV12-4 and TRBJ2-3, with a tentative D call TRBD2 (5 bases). The CDR3 is 14 amino acids. The V end lost 6 bases, the J end lost 1 base, and 11 bases lay between the germline ends. The chain's CDR3 is CASRLVRGTDTQYF. The CDR3, as DNA: TGTGCCAGCAGACTAGTCCGGGGCACAGATACGCAGTATTTT.